This entry lists 5 T cell receptor beta chains sequenced from one sample in a study of blood T cell repertoires in COVID-19 (dated by TCRdb to 2018 to 2021). The protocol used for the library was the immunoSEQ multiplex PCR assay. TCRdb stores this immuneACCESS table with in-frame sequences only. Part of the clones is absent; in the studies checked, under half of the shortfall reflects unresolved V genes, and no reason is known for the rest. For this sample there are some 99,000 clones; 81% appear just once. About 10% of the sample is held by the ten biggest clonotypes. The sequencing input was peripheral blood. The receptors stem from a woman over 75 with acute or convalescent COVID-19.

This chain links TRBV6-2 or TRBV6-3 with TRBJ1-2; TRBD1 matches 7 bases. The germline V gene encodes CDR1 MNHEY and CDR2 SVGEGT. The CDR3 extends over 15 amino acids. V was pared by 5 bases and J by 3 bases, with 9 bases of the junction left unmatched. For the CDR3, the DNA is TGTGCCAGCAGTGGAGGGGACAGCCGGCACTATGGCTACACCTTC. This translates into CASSGGDSRHYGYTF.

Written as DNA, the CDR3 is TGCGCCAGCAGCTTGGTGACAGGGGTGAAGGACACTGAAGCTTTCTTT. Translating it yields CASSLVTGVKDTEAFF. The genes are TRBV5-1 and TRBJ1-1, with TRBD1 matching over 8 bases. Germline trimming cut 0 bases from V and 3 bases from J; bases unmatched to any gene: 7. The CDR3 is made up of 16 amino acids. Per the germline V gene, CDR1 is SGHRS and CDR2 is YFSETQ.

This clone was seen more than once but under ten times. This chain joins TRBV5-4 and TRBJ2-7, with a possible D match to TRBD1 (6 bases). V lost 0 bases, J lost 3 bases, and 10 bases lay in between. Germline V gene lookup returns CDR1 SGHNT and CDR2 YYREEE (reference sequence). There are 14 residues in the CDR3. CDR3 DNA: TGTGCCAGCAGCTTGGTGGGACAAGACTACGAGCAGTACTTC. It specifies CASSLVGQDYEQYF.

The chain has TRBV28 and TRBJ1-2, with D unresolved. The CDR3 is made up of 16 amino acids. Trimming stripped 6 bases from V and 4 bases from J, with 21 bases between. Germline V gene sequence: CDR1 MDHEN, CDR2 SYDVKM. The CDR3 is CASSSSGNSPSYGYTF. The CDR3 bases are TGTGCCAGCAGCTCCTCCGGGAATTCTCCCAGCTATGGCTACACCTTC.

Only one count was recorded for this clone. The V call is TRBV2, the J call TRBJ1-2, with TRBD1 matching 8 bases. Per germline, CDR1 SNHLY and CDR2 FYNNEI. CDR3 size: 12 residues. V was pared by 7 bases and J by 8 bases, with 6 bases of the junction left unmatched. The CDR3 DNA reads as TGTGCCAGCAACCGGGACAGGTCCGGCTACACCTTC. It codes for CASNRDRSGYTF.